This T cell receptor beta chain derives from a study of CD8 T cells in Susac syndrome. Overall study context: Clinically active disease was present in five or six of the sequenced Susac syndrome patients. Eight of these patients were in remission.

TEMRA cells were enriched by FACS, while CD8+ and CD4+ T cells were obtained through a negative isolation that was performed magnetically. Germline CDR1 SNHLY, CDR2 FYNNEI. The CDR3 covers 13 residues. The ends lost 7 bases at V and 4 bases at J; junction bases unmatched: 6. RNA totalling roughly 0.45 to 1 ug underwent reverse transcription with random hexamers. Amplification of TCR beta CDR3 across 54 Vbeta and 13 Jbeta was performed with immunoSEQ multiplex PCR. From the immunoSEQ multiplex PCR reads, TCRdb called clonotypes with MiXCR, one entry per CDR3 protein. The sample shows about 120,000 distinct CDR3 sequences, over 90% of them seen only once.

J is TRBJ2-7 and V is TRBV2, with TRBD2 matching over 8 bases. Material for sequencing was CD8+ T cells from PBMCs. The TCR sequence derives from a human donor with Susac syndrome. CDR3 in amino acids: CASKSGGGYEQYF. Here the CDR3 DNA reads TGTGCCAGCAAAAGCGGGGGTGGTTACGAGCAGTACTTC.